This is a list of T cell receptor beta chains from one sample in a study of graft-versus-host responses after intestinal transplantation. What these receptors recognize is not known. TCRdb's table, derived via immunoSEQ multiplex PCR, lists solely in-frame clones and lacks some. The data contain under 95,000 clones, about 87% of them singletons. The specimen comprised unstimulated CD4+ T cells sorted from spleen or lymph node cells, sampled before transplant. Receptors were obtained from a human donor who was the organ donor for an intestinal transplant. The CDR3 runs from the conserved cysteine through the conserved F or W. The order of the fields is CDR3 protein, V gene.

CDR3aa: CSVVPGGNGYTF; v_gene: TRBV29-1
CDR3aa: CASSQEVQAANTGELFF; v_gene: TRBV4-2
CDR3aa: CAISESTPLDTQYF; v_gene: TRBV10-3
CDR3aa: CASSPETTPSSTDTQYF; v_gene: TRBV14
CDR3aa: CASGPSGRQETQYF; v_gene: TRBV5-1
CDR3aa: CASSQAHTSGVQETQYF; v_gene: TRBV4-1
CDR3aa: CASSRETGGSYNEQFF; v_gene: TRBV7-2
CDR3aa: CASQGRAEPYNEQFF; v_gene: TRBV11-1
CDR3aa: CASSFALSGDPSYEQYF; v_gene: TRBV12-1
CDR3aa: CASSLGLAGDLSDTQYF; v_gene: TRBV5-1
CDR3aa: CASSSGGYGYTF; v_gene: TRBV7-9
CDR3aa: CASSFEGVNEQFF; v_gene: TRBV5-1
CDR3aa: CASSLALAASPLHF; v_gene: TRBV5-1
CDR3aa: CASSTGTGRLANYGYTF; v_gene: TRBV19
CDR3aa: CASTETVHQETQYF; v_gene: TRBV6-1
CDR3aa: CASSLRGLAQETQYF; v_gene: TRBV7-3
CDR3aa: CAIRNLRDSNYEQYF; v_gene: TRBV10-3
CDR3aa: CASRRTSGHNEQFF; v_gene: TRBV6-1
CDR3aa: CASSLQRNTEAFF; v_gene: TRBV5-4
CDR3aa: CASSQDSRRSSYNSPLHF; v_gene: TRBV4-3
CDR3aa: CASSPGGSSYNEQFF; v_gene: TRBV18
CDR3aa: CASSVQGGNTGELFF; v_gene: TRBV2
CDR3aa: CASSPRQGNTGELFF; v_gene: TRBV14
CDR3aa: CASKTVTNYGYTF; v_gene: TRBV28
CDR3aa: CASSMPRLVGAPPQYF; v_gene: TRBV21-1
CDR3aa: CASTLRGGASLREQYF; v_gene: TRBV28
CDR3aa: CASTEAGGYNEQFF; v_gene: TRBV5-6
CDR3aa: CASSLSGDYGYTF; v_gene: TRBV5-1
CDR3aa: CASSQGGGPYEQYF; v_gene: TRBV14
CDR3aa: CASSQGRPRHSPLHF; v_gene: TRBV18
CDR3aa: CASSPGWVGAFF; v_gene: TRBV7-8